Sequencing of this T cell receptor beta chain was carried out in a study of cytomegalovirus exposure and HLA in healthy donors. Study summary: Earlier, 90 million to 140 million unique TCR beta sequences were recovered from 200 million or so T cells by an analysis.

The V segment lost 4 bases and the J segment 6 bases; nucleotides outside the gene matches: 5. Germline-derived CDR1 and CDR2 are GTSNPN and SVGIG (reference sequence). This CDR3 region has 13 residues. Study results and limitations: Sequencing likely generated an artifact that appeared as a cluster of highly shared sequence variants. What a later analysis reportedly showed was that an Asian-associated ancestry cluster had fewer N-insertions than the 666-donor mean. Another analysis was done later, and it associated 15,000 or so TCR beta sequences with HLA alleles at 0.05 false discovery rate.

A remark on this clone: The antigen is undetermined.

The PCR had 60 Vbeta and 13 Jbeta primers. The method was immunoSEQ multiplex PCR; TCRdb's version includes in-frame clones alone and lacks a portion of them. Counted here are around 180,000 clones, over 60% occurring once; the ten biggest clones make up around 5.7%. This receptor was taken from a man aged 35 to 55 in good health and CMV-seronegative. The J gene is TRBJ2-1, the V gene TRBV30; 8 bases fit TRBD2. What was sequenced was PBMCs. The CDR3 region is CAWNSGGLNEQFF. The CDR3 DNA is TGTGCCTGGAACAGCGGGGGACTCAATGAGCAGTTCTTC. Looking up the rest from reference TRBV30 and TRBJ2-1 gives the full variable domain: SQTIHQWPATLVQPVGSPLSLECTVEGTSNPNLYWYRQAAGRGLQLLFYSVGIGQISSEVPQNLSASRPQDRQFILSSKKLLLSDSGFYLCAWNSGGLNEQFFGPGTRLTVL.